Given below is one T cell receptor (beta chain) in context. Profiled with immunoSEQ multiplex PCR; TCRdb holds only in-frame clones, not every one. The sample contains about 230,000 clones, 65% to 90% of which appear only once. Seattle patient enrollment occurred during active infection, with longitudinal follow-up thereafter. This sample was taken from a study of blood T cell repertoires in COVID-19. Turning to the study itself: Acute-phase and convalescent COVID-19 samples originated in the United States, Italy and Spain.

V gave up 1 base and J gave up 0 bases; unmatched junction bases: 8. CDR3 length equals 17 residues. Germline V gene sequence: CDR1 LGHNA, CDR2 YSLEER. The sequencing sample was made of peripheral blood. V is TRBV4-3 and J is TRBJ1-2; 7 nucleotides match TRBD1. The clonotype comes from a man aged 50-59 years with COVID-19, enrolled during active disease. CDR3 DNA sequence: TGCGCCAGCAGCCAAGGAATAGGGGGCTTAGCTAACTATGGCTACACCTTC. Amino acids: CASSQGIGGLANYGYTF.